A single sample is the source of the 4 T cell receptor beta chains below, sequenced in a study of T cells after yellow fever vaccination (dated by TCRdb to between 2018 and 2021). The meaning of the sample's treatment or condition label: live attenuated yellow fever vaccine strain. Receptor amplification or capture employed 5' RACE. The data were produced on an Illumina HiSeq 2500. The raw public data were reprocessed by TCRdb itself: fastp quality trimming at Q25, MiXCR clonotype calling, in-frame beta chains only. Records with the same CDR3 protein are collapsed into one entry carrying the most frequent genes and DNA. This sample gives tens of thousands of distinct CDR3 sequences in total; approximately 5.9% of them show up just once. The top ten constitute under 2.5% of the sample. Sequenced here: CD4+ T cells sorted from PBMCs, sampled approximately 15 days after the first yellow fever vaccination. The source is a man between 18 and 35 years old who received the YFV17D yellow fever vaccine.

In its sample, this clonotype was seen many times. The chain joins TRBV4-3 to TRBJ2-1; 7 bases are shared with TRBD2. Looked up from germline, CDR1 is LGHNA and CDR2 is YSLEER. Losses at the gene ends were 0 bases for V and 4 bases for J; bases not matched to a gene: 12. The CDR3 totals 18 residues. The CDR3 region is CASSQDLPSGIRYNEQFF. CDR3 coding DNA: TGCGCCAGCAGCCAAGACCTGCCTAGCGGAATTCGATACAATGAGCAGTTCTTC.

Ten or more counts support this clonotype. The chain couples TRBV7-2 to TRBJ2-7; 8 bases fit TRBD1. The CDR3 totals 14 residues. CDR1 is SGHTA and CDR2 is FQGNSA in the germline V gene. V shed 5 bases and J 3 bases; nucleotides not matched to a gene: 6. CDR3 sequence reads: CASSLGTGFYEQYF. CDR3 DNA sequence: TGTGCCAGCAGCCTAGGGACAGGCTTCTACGAGCAGTACTTC. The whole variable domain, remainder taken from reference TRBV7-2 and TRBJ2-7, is GAGVSQSPSNKVTEKGKDVELRCDPISGHTALYWYRQSLGQGLEFLIYFQGNSAPDKSGLPSDRFSAERTGGSVSTLTIQRTQQEDSAVYLCASSLGTGFYEQYFGPGTRLTVT.

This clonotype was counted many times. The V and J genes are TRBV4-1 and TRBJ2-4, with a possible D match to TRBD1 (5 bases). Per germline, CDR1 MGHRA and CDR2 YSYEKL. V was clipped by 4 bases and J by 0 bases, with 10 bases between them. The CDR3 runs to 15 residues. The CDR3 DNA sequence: TGCGCCAGCAGCCCCCTAGGGGTAGCCAAAAACATTCAGTACTTC. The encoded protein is CASSPLGVAKNIQYF.

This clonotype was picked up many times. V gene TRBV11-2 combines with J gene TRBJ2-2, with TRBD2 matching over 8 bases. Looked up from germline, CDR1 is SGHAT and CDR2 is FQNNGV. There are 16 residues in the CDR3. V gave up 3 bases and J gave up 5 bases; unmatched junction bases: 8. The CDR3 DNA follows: TGTGCCAGCAGCTTCGGGGGGGCATTAATTACCGGGGAGCTGTTTTTT. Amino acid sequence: CASSFGGALITGELFF.